The 6 T cell receptor beta chains listed next were all sequenced from one sample in a study of blood T cells in healthy people across ages. For the second PCR, which ran for about 7 to 11 cycles, a sample-barcoded 5' primer and a J-beta primer mix were used. TCRdb called the 5' RACE reads again in MiXCR, with one record for every CDR3 protein. Of 1.5 million to 2 million distinct CDR3 sequences listed, approximately 39% are singletons. The sequenced sample was blood. Receptors were obtained from a human donor in good health.

The V call is TRBV5-1, the J call TRBJ1-6, with D uncertain. V lost 1 base and J lost 9, with 14 bases in between. The CDR3 runs 15 residues. Germline CDR1 and CDR2: SGHRS and YFSETQ. CDR3 sequence (DNA): TGCGCCAGCAGCTTGCGTGGAAGTTTGGGTTCACCCCTCCACTTT. Encoded protein: CASSLRGSLGSPLHF.

CDR3 bases: TGCGCCAGCAGCTTGGGTTCGACGGGAGAGACCCAGTACTTC. Translating gives CASSLGSTGETQYF. V gene TRBV5-1 combines with J gene TRBJ2-5; D is uncertain. This CDR3 has 14 amino acids. CDR1 and CDR2 from the germline V gene are SGHRS and YFSETQ. Trimming left V 0 bases short and J 4 bases short, with 10 bases between.

This chain links TRBV7-3 with TRBJ1-2; TRBD1 might be the D (6 bases). Deletions cut 4 bases from V and 1 base from J, with 10 bases between. The CDR3 loop spans 14 amino acids. Germline V gene sequence: CDR1 SGHTA, CDR2 FQGTGA. The CDR3 bases are TGTGCCAGCAGCTCGGGGGGCGTTAACTATGGCTACACCTTC. This codes for CASSSGGVNYGYTF.

The chain uses TRBV3-1 and TRBJ2-1, with a possible D match to TRBD2 (6 bases). The CDR3 is made up of 15 amino acids. Germline CDR1 is LGHDT and CDR2 is YNNKEL (reference sequence). Trimming took 4 bases from V and 8 from J, leaving 18 bases between them. DNA for the CDR3: TGTGCCAGCAGCCTGACTAGTTCGCCTGGGCATGAGCAGTTCTTC. It specifies CASSLTSSPGHEQFF.

Points on this clonotype: One end of the junction varies from germline; a read error may be responsible. The rearrangement links TRBV12-3 or TRBV12-4 to TRBJ2-3, with D perhaps TRBD2 (6 bases). This CDR3 contains 16 residues. The CDR3 DNA sequence: TGTGCCAGCACCTCGATGCGCCGGGAGAGCACAGATACGCGGTATTTT. Translation: CASTSMRRESTDTRYF.

The chain employs TRBV10-3 and TRBJ2-6; TRBD1 might be the D (6 bases). Looked up from germline, CDR1 is ENHRY and CDR2 is SYGVKD. The CDR3 has 21 residues. Trimming took off 4 bases at V and 2 bases at J, with 27 bases between the two ends. CDR3 region: CAISARQVVPTYPAGANVLTF. Here the CDR3 DNA reads TGTGCCATCAGTGCAAGACAGGTAGTACCCACTTATCCCGCTGGGGCCAACGTCCTGACTTTC.